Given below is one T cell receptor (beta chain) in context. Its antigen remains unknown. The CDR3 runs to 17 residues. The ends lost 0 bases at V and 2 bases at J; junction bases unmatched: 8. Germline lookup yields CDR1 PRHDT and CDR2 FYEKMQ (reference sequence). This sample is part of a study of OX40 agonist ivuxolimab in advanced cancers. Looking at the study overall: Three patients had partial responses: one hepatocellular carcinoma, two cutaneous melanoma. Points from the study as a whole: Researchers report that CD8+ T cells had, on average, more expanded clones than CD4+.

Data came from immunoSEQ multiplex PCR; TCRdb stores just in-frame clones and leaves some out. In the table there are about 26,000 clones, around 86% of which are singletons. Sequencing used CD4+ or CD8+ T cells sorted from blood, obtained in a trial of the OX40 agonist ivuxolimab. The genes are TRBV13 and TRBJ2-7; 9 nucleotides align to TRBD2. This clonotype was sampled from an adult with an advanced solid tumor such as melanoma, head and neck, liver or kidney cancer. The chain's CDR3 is CASSLGLAGGTTYEQYF. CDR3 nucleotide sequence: TGTGCCAGCAGCTTAGGACTAGCGGGTGGGACGACCTACGAGCAGTACTTC.